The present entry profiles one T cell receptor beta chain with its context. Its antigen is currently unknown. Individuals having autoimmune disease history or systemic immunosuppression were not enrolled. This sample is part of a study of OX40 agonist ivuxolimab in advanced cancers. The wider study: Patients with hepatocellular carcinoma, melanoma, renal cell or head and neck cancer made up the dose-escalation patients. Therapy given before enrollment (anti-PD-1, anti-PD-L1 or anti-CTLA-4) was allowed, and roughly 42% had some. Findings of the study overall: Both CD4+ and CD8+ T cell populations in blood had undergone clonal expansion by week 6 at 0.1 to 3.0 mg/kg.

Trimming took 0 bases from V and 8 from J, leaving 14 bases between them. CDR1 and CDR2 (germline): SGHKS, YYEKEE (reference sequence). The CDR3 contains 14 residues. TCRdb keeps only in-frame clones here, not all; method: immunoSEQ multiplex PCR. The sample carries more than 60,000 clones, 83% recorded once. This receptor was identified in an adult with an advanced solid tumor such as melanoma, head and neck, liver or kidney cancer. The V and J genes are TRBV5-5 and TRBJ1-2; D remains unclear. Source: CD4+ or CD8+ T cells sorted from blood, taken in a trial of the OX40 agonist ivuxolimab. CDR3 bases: TGTGCCAGCAGCTTGGTAGCCGTCCCTAGGGGCTACACCTTC. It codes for CASSLVAVPRGYTF.